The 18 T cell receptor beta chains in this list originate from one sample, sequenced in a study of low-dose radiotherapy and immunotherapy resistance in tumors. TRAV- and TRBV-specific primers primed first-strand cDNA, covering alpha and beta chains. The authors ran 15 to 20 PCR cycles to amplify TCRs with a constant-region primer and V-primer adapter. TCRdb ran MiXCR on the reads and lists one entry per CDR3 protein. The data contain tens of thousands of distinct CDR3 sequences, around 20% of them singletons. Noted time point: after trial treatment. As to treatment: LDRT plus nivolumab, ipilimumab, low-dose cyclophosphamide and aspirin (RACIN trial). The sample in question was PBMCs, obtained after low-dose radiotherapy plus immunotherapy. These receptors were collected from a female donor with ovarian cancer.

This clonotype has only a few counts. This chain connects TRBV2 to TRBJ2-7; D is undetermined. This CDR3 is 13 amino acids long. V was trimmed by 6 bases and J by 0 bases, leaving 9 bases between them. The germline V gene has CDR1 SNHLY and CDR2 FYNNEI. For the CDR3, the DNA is TGTGCCAGCAGGACGGCTAGCTCCTACGAGCAGTACTTC. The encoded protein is CASRTASSYEQYF.

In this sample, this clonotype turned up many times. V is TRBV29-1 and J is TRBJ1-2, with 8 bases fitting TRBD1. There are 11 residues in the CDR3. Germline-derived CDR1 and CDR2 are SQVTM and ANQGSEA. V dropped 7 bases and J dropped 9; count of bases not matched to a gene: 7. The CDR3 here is CSAQGANSYTF. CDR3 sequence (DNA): TGCAGCGCCCAGGGGGCGAACAGCTACACCTTC. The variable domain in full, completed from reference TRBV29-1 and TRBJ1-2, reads SAVISQKPSRDICQRGTSLTIQCQVDSQVTMMFWYRQQPGQSLTLIATANQGSEATYESGFVIDKFPISRPNLTFSTLTVSNMSPEDSSIYLCSAQGANSYTFGSGTRLTVV.

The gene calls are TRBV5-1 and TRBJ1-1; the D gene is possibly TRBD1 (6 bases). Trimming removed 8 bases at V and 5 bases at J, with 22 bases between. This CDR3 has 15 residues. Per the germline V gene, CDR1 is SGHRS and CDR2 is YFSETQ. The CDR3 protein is CASSEVLGGRTEAFF. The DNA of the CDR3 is TGCGCCAGTTCAGAAGTCCTCGGGGGCCGGACTGAAGCTTTCTTT.

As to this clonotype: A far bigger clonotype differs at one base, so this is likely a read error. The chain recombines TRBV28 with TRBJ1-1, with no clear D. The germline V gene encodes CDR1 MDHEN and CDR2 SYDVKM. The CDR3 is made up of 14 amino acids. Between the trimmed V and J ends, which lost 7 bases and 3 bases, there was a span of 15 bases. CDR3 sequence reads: CASTPLGRDTEAFF. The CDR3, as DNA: TGTGCCAGCACCCCGTTGGGGAGAGACACTGAAGCTTTCTTT.

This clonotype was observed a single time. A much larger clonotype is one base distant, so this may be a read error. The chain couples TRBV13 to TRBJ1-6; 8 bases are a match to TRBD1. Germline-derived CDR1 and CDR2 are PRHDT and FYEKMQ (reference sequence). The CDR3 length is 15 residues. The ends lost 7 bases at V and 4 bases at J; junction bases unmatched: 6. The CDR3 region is CASKMDRVYNSPLHF. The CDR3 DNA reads TGTGCCAGCAAGATGGACAGGGTTTATAATTCACCCCTCCACTTT.

The CDR3 sequence: CASRLAAGTLDEQFF. The CDR3 DNA reads as TGTGCCAGCAGACTTGCGGCAGGGACCTTGGATGAGCAGTTCTTC. This chain connects TRBV5-6 to TRBJ2-1; D may be TRBD1 or TRBD2 (5 bases each). This CDR3 is 15 amino acids long. Germline CDR1 SGHDT, CDR2 YYEEEE. The V gene lost 5 bases and the J gene lost 8 bases, with 20 bases spanning the gap. Full variable domain (missing parts from reference TRBV5-6 and TRBJ2-1): DAGVTQSPTHLIKTRGQQVTLRCSPKSGHDTVSWYQQALGQGPQFIFQYYEEEERQRGNFPDRFSGHQFPNYSSELNVNALLLGDSALYLCASRLAAGTLDEQFFGPGTRLTVL.

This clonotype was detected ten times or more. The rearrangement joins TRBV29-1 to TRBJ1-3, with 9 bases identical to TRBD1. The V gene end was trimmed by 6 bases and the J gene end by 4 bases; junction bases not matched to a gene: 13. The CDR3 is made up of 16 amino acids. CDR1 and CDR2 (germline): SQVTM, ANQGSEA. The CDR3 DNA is TGCAGCGTCGCCGGGACAGGGCTCTCCCTCGGAAACACCATATATTTT. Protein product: CSVAGTGLSLGNTIYF.

The CDR3 sequence is CASSGGTNNYNEQFF. DNA for the CDR3: TGCGCCAGCAGCGGAGGGACTAACAATTACAATGAGCAGTTCTTC. The chain combines TRBV5-1 with TRBJ2-5; TRBD2 agrees at 7 bases. The DNA end lines up better with TRBJ2-1; the J call may be wrong. The CDR3 has 15 amino acids. Germline V gene lookup returns CDR1 SGHRS and CDR2 YFSETQ.

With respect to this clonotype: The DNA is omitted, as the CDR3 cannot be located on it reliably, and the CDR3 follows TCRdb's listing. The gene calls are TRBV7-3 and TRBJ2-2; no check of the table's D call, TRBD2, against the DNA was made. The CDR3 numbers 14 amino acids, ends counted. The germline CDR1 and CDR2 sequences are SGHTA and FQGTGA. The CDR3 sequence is CALREGGRKGSCFF.

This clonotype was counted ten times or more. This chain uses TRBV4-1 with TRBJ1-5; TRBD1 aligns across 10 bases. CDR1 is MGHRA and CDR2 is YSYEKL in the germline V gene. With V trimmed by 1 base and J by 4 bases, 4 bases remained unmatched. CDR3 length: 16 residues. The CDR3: CASSQGGQGLNQPQHF. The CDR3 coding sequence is TGCGCCAGCAGCCAAGGGGGACAGGGGCTGAATCAGCCCCAGCATTTT.

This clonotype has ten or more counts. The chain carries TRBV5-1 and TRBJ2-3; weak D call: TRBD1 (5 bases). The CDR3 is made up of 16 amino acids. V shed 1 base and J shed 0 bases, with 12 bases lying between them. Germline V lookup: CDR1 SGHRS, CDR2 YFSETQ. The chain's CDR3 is CASSLTDSPSTDTQYF. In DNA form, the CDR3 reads TGCGCCAGCAGCTTGACCGACAGTCCAAGCACAGATACGCAGTATTTT.

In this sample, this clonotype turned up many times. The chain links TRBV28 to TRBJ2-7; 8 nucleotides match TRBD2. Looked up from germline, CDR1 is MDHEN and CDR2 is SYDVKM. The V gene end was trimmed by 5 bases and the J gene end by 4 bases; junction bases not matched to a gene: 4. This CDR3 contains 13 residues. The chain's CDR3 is CASSVAGRYEQYF. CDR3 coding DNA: TGTGCCAGCAGTGTAGCGGGGAGGTACGAGCAGTACTTC. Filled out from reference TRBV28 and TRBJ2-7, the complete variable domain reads DVKVTQSSRYLVKRTGEKVFLECVQDMDHENMFWYRQDPGLGLRLIYFSYDVKMKEKGDIPEGYSVSREKKERFSLILESASTNQTSMYLCASSVAGRYEQYFGPGTRLTVT.

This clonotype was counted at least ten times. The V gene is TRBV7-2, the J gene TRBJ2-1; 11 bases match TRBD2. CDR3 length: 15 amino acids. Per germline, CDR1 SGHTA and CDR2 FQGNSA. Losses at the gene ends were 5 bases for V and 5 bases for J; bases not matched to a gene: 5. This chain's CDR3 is CASSTSGLADNEQFF. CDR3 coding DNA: TGTGCCAGCAGCACCTCGGGACTAGCGGACAATGAGCAGTTCTTC.

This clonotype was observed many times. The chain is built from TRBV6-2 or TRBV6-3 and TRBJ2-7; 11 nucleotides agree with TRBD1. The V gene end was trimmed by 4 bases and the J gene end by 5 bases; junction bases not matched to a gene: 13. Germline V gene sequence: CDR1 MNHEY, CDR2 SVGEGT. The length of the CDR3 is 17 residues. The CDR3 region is CASSSVDRGQFGNEQYF. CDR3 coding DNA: TGTGCCAGCAGTTCAGTGGACAGGGGGCAGTTTGGAAACGAGCAGTACTTC.

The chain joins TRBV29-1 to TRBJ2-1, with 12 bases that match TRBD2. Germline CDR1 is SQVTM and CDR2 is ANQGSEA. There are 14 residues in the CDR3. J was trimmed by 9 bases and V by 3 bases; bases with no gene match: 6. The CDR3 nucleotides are TGCAGCGTTGACGCTAGCGGGGGGGCAGGTGAGCAGTTCTTC. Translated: CSVDASGGAGEQFF.

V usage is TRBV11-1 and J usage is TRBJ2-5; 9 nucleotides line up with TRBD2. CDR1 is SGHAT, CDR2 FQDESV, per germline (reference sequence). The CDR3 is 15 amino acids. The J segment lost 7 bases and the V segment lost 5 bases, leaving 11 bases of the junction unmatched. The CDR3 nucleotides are TGTGCCAGCAGCACGAGACTAGCGGAAGACGGGACCCAGTACTTC. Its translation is CASSTRLAEDGTQYF.

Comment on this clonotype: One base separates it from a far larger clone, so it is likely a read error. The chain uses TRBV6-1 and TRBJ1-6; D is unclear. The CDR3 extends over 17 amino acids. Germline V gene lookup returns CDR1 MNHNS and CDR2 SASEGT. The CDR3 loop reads CASSYSQAGPYNAPLHF. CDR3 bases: TGTGCCAGCAGTTACTCTCAAGCTGGGCCCTATAATGCACCCCTCCACTTT.

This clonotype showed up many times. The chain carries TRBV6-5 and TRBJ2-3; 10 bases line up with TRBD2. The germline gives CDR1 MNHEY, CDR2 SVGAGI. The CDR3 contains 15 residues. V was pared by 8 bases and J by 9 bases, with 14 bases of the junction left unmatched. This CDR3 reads CASVRFGTSDLTQYF. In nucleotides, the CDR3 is TGTGCCAGCGTGAGGTTCGGGACTAGCGACTTAACGCAGTATTTT.